The clone carrying this T cell receptor (beta chain) was observed a few times. Its target is unknown. These data are taken from a study of cytomegalovirus exposure and HLA in healthy donors. Study findings and constraints: When a later analysis compared HLA-associated TCR beta chains with equally common others, the HLA-associated chains turned out to be more clonally expanded and to have lower generation probabilities.

With 60 Vbeta and 13 Jbeta primers, the PCR was carried out. Repertoires were generated with immunoSEQ multiplex PCR, while TCRdb's copy carries only in-frame clones and drops some. The sample yields 95,000 to 150,000 clones, around three quarters seen once. The sequenced sample consisted of PBMCs. The sequence came from a female donor in good health and CMV-seronegative.

Here the CDR3 reads CASSKPGTGGNTEAFF. Written as DNA, the CDR3 is TGTGCCAGCAGCAAACCAGGGACAGGGGGCAACACTGAAGCTTTCTTT. The J gene is TRBJ1-1, the V gene TRBV21-1; TRBD1, the table's D call, was not compared with the DNA. TRBV21-1 has pseudogene status. The CDR3 has 16 amino acids.